Listed here are 20 T cell receptor beta chains from one sample, sequenced in a study of shared clonotypes between healthy human individuals. The table came from immunoSEQ multiplex PCR; TCRdb's copy has only in-frame clones and leaves some out. There are more than 900,000 clones in the sample; roughly 74% occur only once, and 0.61% lies in the top ten. The sequencing input was memory CD4+ T cells from PBMCs. The sample's subset: CD45RA-negative fraction. The source of these receptors is a man between 18 and 35 years old in good health. Some clones in this sample may be carry-over from other donors' samples.

The chain is built from TRBV4-2 and TRBJ2-7; D may be TRBD2 (5 bases). The germline V and J ends were trimmed by 4 bases and 0 bases, with 13 bases remaining between them. CDR1 and CDR2 (germline): LGHNA, YNFKEQ. This CDR3 region has 15 residues. The CDR3 spells CASSLRDRASYEQYF. CDR3 DNA sequence: TGTGCCAGCAGCCTCCGGGATAGAGCCTCCTACGAGCAGTACTTC.

This clone was seen only once. The V gene is TRBV7-3, the J gene TRBJ2-7; tentatively, D is TRBD1 (6 bases). This CDR3 has 14 residues. V lost 5 bases and J 2 bases, leaving 13 bases between the germline ends. Per germline, CDR1 SGHTA and CDR2 FQGTGA. DNA of the CDR3: TGTGCCAGCAGCAAAGACAGGTTCACCTACGAGCAGTACTTC. As protein: CASSKDRFTYEQYF. Filled out from reference TRBV7-3 and TRBJ2-7, the complete variable domain reads GAGVSQTPSNKVTEKGKYVELRCDPISGHTALYWYRQSLGQGPEFLIYFQGTGAADDSGLPNDRFFAVRPEGSVSTLKIQRTERGDSAVYLCASSKDRFTYEQYFGPGTRLTVT.

V is TRBV2 and J is TRBJ2-2; D not certain. Per the germline V gene, CDR1 is SNHLY and CDR2 is FYNNEI. V was shortened by 4 bases and J by 6 bases, with 12 bases between the two germline ends. The CDR3 loop spans 14 amino acids. Written as DNA, the CDR3 is TGTGCCAGCAGTGGGGTACCCCCCGCCGGGGAGCTGTTTTTT. Translated: CASSGVPPAGELFF. The whole variable domain, filled in from reference TRBV2 and TRBJ2-2, reads EPEVTQTPSHQVTQMGQEVILRCVPISNHLYFYWYRQILGQKVEFLVSFYNNEISEKSEIFDDQFSVERPDGSNFTLKIRSTKLEDSAMYFCASSGVPPAGELFFGEGSRLTVL.

The genes are TRBV11-2 and TRBJ2-1; D may be TRBD2 (5 bases). The CDR3 extends over 15 amino acids. Germline V CDR1 and CDR2: SGHAT, FQNNGV. V gave up 5 bases and J gave up 3 bases, with 14 bases separating them. The CDR3 here is CASSPRRGVYNEQFF. The CDR3 nucleotides read TGTGCCAGCAGCCCCCGCCGGGGAGTCTACAATGAGCAGTTCTTC.

The chain is built from TRBV20-1 and TRBJ1-4; weak D call: TRBD1 (5 bases). Germline V gives CDR1 DFQATT, CDR2 SNEGSKA (reference sequence). This CDR3 comprises 11 residues. Trimming took off 7 bases at V and 12 bases at J, with 15 bases between the two ends. CDR3 DNA: TGCAGTGGCTGGGGGAGGGGAGAACTGTTTTTT. This gives the protein CSGWGRGELFF.

Only one count was recorded for this clone. The chain recombines TRBV2 with TRBJ1-2, with 12 bases aligning to TRBD1. Germline CDR1 SNHLY, CDR2 FYNNEI. The CDR3 has 16 residues. The ends lost 6 bases at V and 1 base at J; junction bases unmatched: 6. CDR3 loop: CASRLGQGALNYGYTF. For the CDR3, the DNA is TGTGCCAGCAGGCTGGGACAGGGGGCCCTTAACTATGGCTACACCTTC.

This chain connects TRBV7-3 to TRBJ2-1, with 10 bases lining up with TRBD1. CDR1 SGHTA and CDR2 FQGTGA come from the germline V gene. V was clipped by 4 bases and J by 8 bases; unmatched bases: 2. The CDR3 is 13 residues long. The CDR3 region is CASSSGQGHEQFF. The DNA of the CDR3 is TGTGCCAGCAGCTCGGGACAGGGGCATGAGCAGTTCTTC.

This rearrangement joins TRBV4-2 to TRBJ2-1; TRBD2 matches at 10 bases. The germline gives CDR1 LGHNA, CDR2 YNFKEQ. The V gene end was trimmed by 1 base and the J gene end by 7 bases; junction bases not matched to a gene: 13. This CDR3 contains 18 residues. The CDR3: CASSQVSVLAGVSNEQFF. The CDR3 DNA is TGTGCCAGCAGCCAAGTATCGGTGCTAGCGGGAGTATCGAATGAGCAGTTCTTC.

The chain links TRBV6-5 to TRBJ1-1, with unresolved D. CDR1 MNHEY and CDR2 SVGAGI come from the germline V gene. Trimming stripped 2 bases from V and 5 bases from J, with 9 bases between. The CDR3 consists of 13 residues. The CDR3 coding sequence is TGTGCCAGCAGTTACGCAACAGCGACTGAAGCTTTCTTT. Protein sequence: CASSYATATEAFF.

The rearrangement links TRBV5-1 to TRBJ2-7; TRBD1 is a possible D gene (5 bases). CDR1 and CDR2 from the germline V gene are SGHRS and YFSETQ. Trimming removed 2 bases from V and 1 base from J, with 13 bases in between. The CDR3 totals 15 residues. CDR3 protein: CASSFGDRTSYEQYF. The CDR3 DNA is TGCGCCAGCAGCTTTGGAGACAGAACTTCCTACGAGCAGTACTTC. Using reference TRBV5-1 and TRBJ2-7 for the parts outside the CDR3, the full variable domain is KAGVTQTPRYLIKTRGQQVTLSCSPISGHRSVSWYQQTPGQGLQFLFEYFSETQRNKGNFPGRFSGRQFSNSRSEMNVSTLELGDSALYLCASSFGDRTSYEQYFGPGTRLTVT.

This clone has only a few counts. V and J are TRBV30 and TRBJ2-1; tentatively, D is TRBD2 (6 bases). Looked up from germline, CDR1 is GTSNPN and CDR2 is SVGIG (reference sequence). There are 16 residues in the CDR3. Trimming left V 3 bases short and J 0 bases short, with 15 bases between. The CDR3 loop is CAWSPIGRSSYNEQFF. As DNA, the CDR3 is TGTGCCTGGAGCCCAATTGGGAGGAGCTCCTACAATGAGCAGTTCTTC.

The J gene is TRBJ2-2, the V gene TRBV9, with 11 bases fitting TRBD1. Unmatched junction bases numbered 4, after V lost 5 bases and J lost 4 bases. The CDR3 covers 15 residues. The germline gives CDR1 SGDLS, CDR2 YYNGEE. The CDR3: CASSWTGGFTGELFF. Written as DNA, the CDR3 is TGTGCCAGCAGTTGGACAGGGGGCTTCACCGGGGAGCTGTTTTTT. The complete variable domain, with remaining parts taken from reference TRBV9 and TRBJ2-2, reads DSGVTQTPKHLITATGQRVTLRCSPRSGDLSVYWYQQSLDQGLQFLIQYYNGEERAKGNILERFSAQQFPDLHSELNLSSLELGDSALYFCASSWTGGFTGELFFGEGSRLTVL.

This chain connects TRBV5-1 to TRBJ1-5, with D possibly matching TRBD1 (6 bases). This CDR3 region has 15 residues. Germline loops: CDR1 SGHRS, CDR2 YFSETQ. V was shortened by 4 bases and J by 7 bases, with 18 bases between the two germline ends. The CDR3 protein is CASSALPGQGQPQHF. The CDR3 bases are TGCGCCAGCAGCGCCTTACCGGGACAAGGGCAGCCCCAGCATTTT.

Remarks on this clone: This clone may be a read error of a much larger clone one base away. This CDR3 is also generated by other DNA sequences in the sample. In DNA, the CDR3 is TGTGCCAGCACCCGTGGCGGGGCGGGACAAGAGACCCAATACTTC. This sequence encodes CASTRGGAGQETQYF. The chain has TRBV5-8 and TRBJ2-5; D could derive from TRBD1 or TRBD2 (6 bases each). There are 15 residues in the CDR3. CDR1 and CDR2 (germline): SGHTS, YDEGEE.

The rearrangement joins TRBV19 to TRBJ2-7; a possible D gene is TRBD2 (6 bases). The CDR3 contains 15 residues. The germline V gene has CDR1 LNHDA and CDR2 SQIVND (reference sequence). V was clipped by 7 bases and J by 0 bases, with 16 bases between them. The CDR3 sequence: CASTMGREDSYEQYF. The CDR3 DNA reads TGTGCCAGTACCATGGGGCGGGAAGACTCCTACGAGCAGTACTTC.

The chain carries TRBV30 and TRBJ2-1; D is ambiguous. The germline gives CDR1 GTSNPN, CDR2 SVGIG (reference sequence). Trimming cost V 1 base and J 10 bases, with 5 bases left between them. CDR3 length: 10 residues. The CDR3 reads CAWSGPEQFF. The CDR3 bases are TGTGCCTGGAGTGGACCAGAGCAGTTCTTC.

The genes are TRBV11-1 and TRBJ2-5; 8 bases agree with TRBD2. The CDR3 covers 18 residues. CDR1 SGHAT and CDR2 FQDESV come from the germline V gene (reference sequence). V shed 1 base, J shed 3 bases, and the junction held 13 bases outside the gene matches. The CDR3 sequence is CASSLGRSGGDLKETQYF. As DNA, the CDR3 is TGTGCCAGCAGCTTAGGACGATCGGGAGGGGACTTAAAAGAGACCCAGTACTTC.

The V and J genes are TRBV30 and TRBJ2-6; 10 nucleotides line up with TRBD1. The germline V gene has CDR1 GTSNPN and CDR2 SVGIG (reference sequence). V shed 0 bases and J 4 bases; nucleotides not matched to a gene: 9. This CDR3 is built from 18 residues. The CDR3 loop is CAWSVLGTGAGGANVLTF. The CDR3 nucleotides are TGTGCCTGGAGTGTACTGGGGACAGGGGCGGGCGGGGCCAACGTCCTGACTTTC.

The chain carries TRBV5-4 and TRBJ2-1; TRBD1 is a possible D gene (5 bases). Trimming removed 5 bases at V and 7 bases at J, with 13 bases between. This CDR3 is built from 13 residues. Per the germline V gene, CDR1 is SGHNT and CDR2 is YYREEE (reference sequence). The CDR3 bases are TGTGCCAGCAGTCAGGGAATCGGGAATGAGCAGTTCTTC. It yields the protein CASSQGIGNEQFF.

This CDR3 is CASTTTGSLYEQYF. In DNA form, the CDR3 reads TGTGCCAGCACTACGACAGGGTCGCTCTACGAGCAGTACTTC. This rearrangement joins TRBV28 to TRBJ2-7, with 7 positions matching TRBD1. The CDR3 is 14 amino acids. V dropped 7 bases and J dropped 3; count of bases not matched to a gene: 9. Germline loops: CDR1 MDHEN, CDR2 SYDVKM.